This T cell receptor (beta chain) was sequenced during a study of cytomegalovirus exposure and HLA in healthy donors. Across the whole study: Earlier results showed approximately 120 million unique TCR beta sequences derived from 150 million to 200 million T cells.

Unmatched junction bases numbered 9, after V lost 5 bases and J lost 4 bases. The CDR3 covers 15 residues. Per germline, CDR1 GTSNPN and CDR2 SVGIG (reference sequence). This clone came up a few times. Its target is unknown. PCR employed 60 Vbeta and 13 Jbeta primers. Libraries were prepared by immunoSEQ multiplex PCR; TCRdb keeps only in-frame clonotypes and omits some of them. The repertoire holds 150,000 to 200,000 clones, with roughly 87% as singletons. Study results and caveats: Associated with cytomegalovirus, according to the listing, were 150 to 200 TCR beta chains. In a later analysis, V- and J-gene trimming of beta chains associated with a DCLRE1C missense variant, replicated independently.

The sequence was collected from a man aged 35 to 55 in good health and CMV-seronegative. The chain has TRBV30 and TRBJ1-3; TRBD1 matches at 9 bases. Sequenced input: PBMCs. The CDR3 is CAWVTGTGLGNTIYF. Written as DNA, the CDR3 is TGTGCCTGGGTAACCGGGACAGGGCTAGGAAACACCATATATTTT. Full variable domain (missing parts from reference TRBV30 and TRBJ1-3): SQTIHQWPATLVQPVGSPLSLECTVEGTSNPNLYWYRQAAGRGLQLLFYSVGIGQISSEVPQNLSASRPQDRQFILSSKKLLLSDSGFYLCAWVTGTGLGNTIYFGEGSWLTVV.